These T cell receptor beta chains were read from a single sample in a study of molecular identifiers for immune sequencing clone quantification. In TCRdb, the PCR reads were re-called with MiXCR into one record per CDR3 protein. The sample contains about 640,000 distinct CDR3 sequences, about 20% of which appear only once. The specimen sequenced was naive CD8+ T cells from blood, with Jurkat cell RNA spiked in. The receptors here all came from a human donor in good health. Some libraries in this study had Jurkat cell RNA spiked in. The CDR3 runs from the conserved cysteine through the conserved F or W. Each record gives: J gene, V gene, clone size, D gene, CDR3 protein, CDR3 DNA. A D gene is named only where the DNA matches it firmly. Only some rows state a clone size, as once, few, many or a class for expanded clones.

>TRBJ2-5|TRBV6-2/TRBV6-3|many|.
CASTTWEHQETQYF
TGTGCCAGCACCACGTGGGAACACCAAGAGACCCAGTACTTC
>TRBJ2-1|TRBV5-6|.|.
CASSPRAPSNEQFF
TGTGCCAGCAGCCCCCGGGCCCCAAGCAATGAGCAGTTCTTC
>TRBJ2-3|TRBV4-3|many|.
CASSQEERASTDTQYF
TGCGCCAGCAGCCAAGAAGAGCGTGCTAGCACAGATACGCAGTATTTT
>TRBJ1-1|TRBV7-9|many|.
CASSLSTKERNTEAFF
TGTGCCAGCAGCTTATCGACCAAAGAAAGGAACACTGAAGCTTTCTTT
>TRBJ2-4|TRBV12-3/TRBV12-4|many|.
CASSPLSNIQYF
TGTGCCAGCAGTCCCTTGTCGAACATTCAGTACTTC
>TRBJ2-2|TRBV21-1|.|.
CASSIYRDKNTGELFF
TGTGCCAGCAGCATTTACCGGGATAAGAACACCGGGGAGCTGTTTTTT
>TRBJ2-1|TRBV7-8|many|.
CASSLQGPYNEQFF
TGTGCCAGCAGCTTACAGGGACCTTACAATGAGCAGTTCTTC
>TRBJ1-1|TRBV11-2|.|.
CASSLGNPNTEAFF
TGTGCCAGCAGCTTAGGTAACCCGAACACTGAAGCTTTCTTT
>TRBJ2-7|TRBV5-4|many|.
CASSLRGDLYEQYF
TGTGCCAGCAGCTTAAGGGGGGACCTCTACGAGCAGTACTTC
>TRBJ1-5|TRBV6-2/TRBV6-3|many|.
CASRMESVIGDNQPQHF
TGTGCCAGCAGGATGGAGAGCGTCATAGGAGACAATCAGCCCCAGCATTTT
>TRBJ2-7|TRBV7-6|many|.
CASSLEEDYEQYF
TGTGCCAGCAGCTTGGAGGAGGACTACGAGCAGTACTTC
>TRBJ2-4|TRBV4-3|many|.
CASSQNVWDIVGLAKNIQYF
TGCGCCAGCAGCCAAAACGTCTGGGACATCGTCGGACTAGCCAAAAACATTCAGTACTTC
>TRBJ2-7|TRBV29-1|many|TRBD1
CSVLQGQSSYEQYF
TGCAGCGTTCTACAGGGGCAGAGCTCCTACGAGCAGTACTTC
>TRBJ2-2|TRBV24-1|many|.
CATSDVNTGELFF
TGTGCCACCAGTGATGTGAACACCGGGGAGCTGTTTTTT
>TRBJ1-1|TRBV20-1|few|.
CSARIRSVNTEAFF
TGCAGTGCTAGGATCCGGTCCGTGAACACTGAAGCTTTCTTT
>TRBJ1-4|TRBV5-5|many|TRBD1
CASSLPQGAAEKLFF
TGTGCCAGCAGCCTTCCCCAGGGGGCCGCGGAAAAACTGTTTTTT
>TRBJ2-1|TRBV7-2|many|TRBD2
CASSLGVAGGFLSYNEQFF
TGTGCCAGCAGCTTAGGGGTAGCGGGGGGGTTCCTCTCCTACAATGAGCAGTTCTTC
>TRBJ1-5|TRBV19|many|TRBD1
CASSITGGRTQPQHF
TGTGCCAGTAGTATTACAGGGGGGCGGACTCAGCCCCAGCATTTT
>TRBJ2-3|TRBV9|many|.
CASSAVGADTQYF
TGTGCCAGCAGCGCCGTGGGGGCAGATACGCAGTATTTT
>TRBJ1-5|TRBV6-2/TRBV6-3|.|.
CASSYWGGYQPQHF
TGTGCCAGCAGTTATTGGGGGGGTTATCAGCCCCAGCATTTT
>TRBJ2-3|TRBV7-2|many|.
CASSRLRGPPPDTQYF
TGTGCCAGCAGCCGACTCAGGGGACCCCCCCCAGATACGCAGTATTTT
>TRBJ1-1|TRBV5-4|many|TRBD1
CASSPSQGAHTEAFF
TGTGCCAGCAGCCCATCACAGGGGGCGCACACTGAAGCTTTCTTT
>TRBJ2-7|TRBV7-9|few|TRBD1
CASSPLDRQEQYF
TGTGCCAGCAGCCCACTGGACAGGCAAGAGCAGTACTTC
>TRBJ2-3|TRBV11-2|.|TRBD2
CASTLEPTSADTQYF
TGTGCCAGCACCCTCGAACCTACTAGCGCAGATACGCAGTATTTT
>TRBJ1-3|TRBV11-2|many|TRBD1
CASSLWTGSGNTIYF
TGTGCCAGCAGCCTCTGGACAGGCTCTGGAAACACCATATATTTT
>TRBJ1-2|TRBV7-9|.|.
CASSPLGGAIGYTF
TGTGCCAGCAGCCCCCTAGGGGGGGCAATTGGCTACACCTTC
>TRBJ1-2|TRBV4-3|many|.
CASRDGYGYTF
TGCGCCAGCAGGGACGGCTATGGCTACACCTTC
>TRBJ1-4|TRBV5-6|.|.
CASSLVGACEKLFF
TGTGCCAGCAGCTTGGTGGGAGCGTGTGAAAAACTGTTTTTT
>TRBJ2-5|TRBV27|few|.
CASSLSANRVGETQYF
TGTGCCAGCAGTTTATCGGCCAACAGGGTCGGGGAGACCCAGTACTTC
>TRBJ2-1|TRBV11-2|few|.
CASSSPGAASSYNEQFF
TGTGCCAGCAGCTCCCCCGGAGCGGCCAGCTCCTACAATGAGCAGTTCTTC
>TRBJ2-1|TRBV6-2/TRBV6-3|many|TRBD2
CASSAGDGYPYNEQFF
TGTGCCAGTAGCGCGGGGGATGGGTATCCCTACAATGAGCAGTTCTTC
>TRBJ2-2|TRBV9|.|.
CASSGPAAAPNTGELFF
TGTGCCAGCAGCGGCCCCGCGGCGGCCCCGAACACCGGGGAGCTGTTTTTT